This is a list of T cell receptor beta chains from one sample in a study of CD8 T cells in Susac syndrome. TCRdb reprocessed the immunoSEQ multiplex PCR reads with MiXCR, giving one entry per CDR3 protein. The sample lists under 200,000 distinct CDR3 sequences; 95% were seen once. Sequencing input: CD8+ T cells from PBMCs. Receptors originate from a human donor with multiple sclerosis. Each CDR3 is given with its conserved first and last residue. A D gene is named only where the DNA matches it firmly. Expanded clones get a size class; other rows say once, few or many, or leave the size out.

V gene	D gene	clone size	J gene	CDR3 protein	CDR3 DNA
TRBV15	NA	NA	TRBJ2-1	CATSRDRDSLHAYNEQFF	TGTGCCACCAGCAGAGATCGAGACTCACTCCATGCATACAATGAGCAGTTCTTC
TRBV2	NA	NA	TRBJ2-7	CASSRPLGSSYEQYF	TGTGCCAGCAGCCGACCCCTTGGGAGCTCCTACGAGCAGTACTTC
TRBV5-1	NA	once	TRBJ1-1	CASSLVPGREAFF	TGCGCCAGCAGCTTAGTTCCCGGACGCGAAGCTTTCTTT
TRBV29-1	NA	NA	TRBJ2-7	CSVGRDSYEQYF	TGCAGCGTAGGACGGGACTCCTACGAGCAGTACTTC
TRBV12-3/TRBV12-4	NA	once	TRBJ1-2	CASSDTIPPGYTF	TGTGCCAGCAGTGACACCATACCCCCAGGCTACACCTTC
TRBV5-1	NA	once	TRBJ1-5	CAERSNQPQHF	TGCGCAGAGCGTAGCAATCAGCCCCAGCATTTT
TRBV12-3/TRBV12-4	TRBD1	NA	TRBJ2-7	CASRSDRVYEQYF	TGTGCCAGCAGGTCAGACAGGGTTTACGAGCAGTACTTC
TRBV19	NA	NA	TRBJ2-2	CASGENTGELFF	TGTGCCAGTGGGGAGAACACCGGGGAGCTGTTTTTT
TRBV15	NA	NA	TRBJ2-7	CATSTIRQGGPYEQYF	TGTGCCACCAGCACTATTCGACAGGGAGGGCCCTACGAGCAGTACTTC
TRBV20-1	TRBD2	once	TRBJ2-7	CSARREGRDEQYF	TGCAGTGCTAGACGGGAGGGCCGCGACGAGCAGTACTTC